These T cell receptor beta chains were read from a single sample in a study of PD-L1 blockade in urothelial cancer. The method was immunoSEQ multiplex PCR; TCRdb's version includes in-frame clones alone and lacks a portion of them. In the table there are approximately 15,000 clones, roughly 87% of which are singletons. The sequencing used PBMCs, collected around atezolizumab (anti-PD-L1) treatment. The receptors derive from a man over 45 with urothelial cancer. Each CDR3 is given with its conserved first and last residue. D genes are given only for firm matches. Only some rows state a clone size, as once, few, many or a class for expanded clones.

D	size	V	J	CDR3	DNA
NA	NA	TRBV18	TRBJ2-6	CASSAGAGANVLTF	TGTGCCAGCTCAGCCGGGGCTGGGGCCAACGTCCTGACTTTC
TRBD2	NA	TRBV7-3	TRBJ2-1	CASSLRHKPGLAGGYNEQFF	TGTGCCAGCAGCTTACGGCACAAACCGGGACTAGCGGGGGGGTACAATGAGCAGTTCTTC
TRBD2	NA	TRBV5-4	TRBJ2-2	CASSDWGLATFANTGELFF	TGTGCCAGCAGCGATTGGGGACTAGCGACCTTCGCGAACACCGGGGAGCTGTTTTTT
NA	NA	TRBV15	TRBJ1-2	CATSTGQPGYTF	TGTGCCACCAGTACAGGGCAACCTGGCTACACCTTC
NA	NA	TRBV23-1	TRBJ2-7	CASSLNYEQYF	TGCGCCAGCAGTTTAAACTACGAGCAGTACTTC
TRBD1	NA	TRBV5-1	TRBJ1-6	CASSRGLQGNSPLHF	TGCGCCAGCAGCCGAGGATTACAGGGGAATTCACCCCTCCACTTT
NA	NA	TRBV6-4	TRBJ1-2	CASSDSSGSYGYTF	TGTGCCAGCAGTGACTCTTCCGGGAGCTATGGCTACACCTTC
NA	NA	TRBV9	TRBJ2-7	CASSVERGGEQYF	TGTGCCAGCAGCGTAGAAAGGGGCGGCGAGCAGTACTTC
TRBD1	NA	TRBV28	TRBJ2-6	CASRRQGAISGANVLTF	TGTGCCAGCAGGAGACAGGGGGCCATCTCTGGGGCCAACGTCCTGACTTTC
NA	once	TRBV30	TRBJ1-6	CAWSRQVPSNSPLHF	TGTGCCTGGTCGAGACAGGTCCCATCCAATTCACCCCTCCACTTT
NA	NA	TRBV9	TRBJ2-2	CASSGEFLGELFF	TGTGCCAGCAGCGGAGAGTTCCTGGGGGAGCTGTTTTTT
NA	few	TRBV4-1	TRBJ1-5	CASSPVTGRNQPQHF	TGCGCCAGCAGCCCAGTGACAGGCCGCAATCAGCCCCAGCATTTT
NA	NA	TRBV18	TRBJ1-4	CASSTGTLNEKLFF	TGTGCCAGCTCAACCGGGACACTAAATGAAAAACTGTTTTTT
TRBD1	NA	TRBV5-1	TRBJ1-2	CASSLQGATGLYGYTF	TGCGCCAGCAGCTTACAGGGGGCTACCGGGCTCTATGGCTACACCTTC
TRBD1	NA	TRBV27	TRBJ2-7	CASSFSPPGQGSSYEQYF	TGTGCCAGCAGTTTTTCACCCCCGGGACAGGGATCCTCCTACGAGCAGTACTTC
TRBD1	NA	TRBV28	TRBJ1-5	CASSLGGQTNQPQHF	TGTGCCAGCAGTTTAGGGGGACAGACTAATCAGCCCCAGCATTTT
NA	NA	TRBV10-3	TRBJ1-5	CAISGELTGDQPQHF	TGTGCCATCAGTGGGGAGTTGACAGGAGATCAGCCCCAGCATTTT
NA	NA	TRBV5-6	TRBJ2-7	CASSLGWTLRPSSYEQYF	TGTGCCAGCAGCTTGGGGTGGACACTCCGTCCGAGCTCCTACGAGCAGTACTTC
NA	few	TRBV12-1	TRBJ2-3	CASSFKGPVTEEEDTQYF	TGTGCCAGCAGCTTTAAAGGACCCGTCACAGAGGAGGAAGATACGCAGTATTTT
NA	NA	TRBV6-5	TRBJ2-2	CASRQGPGELFF	TGTGCCAGCCGGCAGGGGCCCGGGGAGCTGTTTTTT
NA	NA	TRBV2	TRBJ2-7	CASITYGLSSYEQYF	TGTGCCAGCATAACCTACGGACTGAGCTCCTACGAGCAGTACTTC
NA	NA	TRBV5-5	TRBJ2-3	CASSLGGVKDTQYF	TGTGCCAGCAGCTTGGGGGGGGTCAAAGATACGCAGTATTTT
TRBD2	NA	TRBV15	TRBJ2-7	CATSRRGGGHEQYF	TGTGCCACCAGCAGGCGGGGGGGCGGGCACGAGCAGTACTTC
NA	NA	TRBV18	TRBJ2-7	CASSPGQYYEQYF	TGTGCCAGCTCACCAGGACAGTACTACGAGCAGTACTTC
NA	NA	TRBV12-2	TRBJ2-7	CASRLGGLAGYEQYF	TGTGCAAGTCGCTTGGGAGGACTAGCGGGGTACGAGCAGTACTTC
TRBD1	NA	TRBV7-6	TRBJ2-7	CASSLGTGYEQYF	TGTGCCAGCAGCTTAGGGACAGGGTACGAGCAGTACTTC
TRBD1	NA	TRBV12-5	TRBJ2-3	CASGPTRGQGQSDTQYF	TGTGCTAGTGGACCAACCCGGGGACAGGGACAATCAGATACGCAGTATTTT